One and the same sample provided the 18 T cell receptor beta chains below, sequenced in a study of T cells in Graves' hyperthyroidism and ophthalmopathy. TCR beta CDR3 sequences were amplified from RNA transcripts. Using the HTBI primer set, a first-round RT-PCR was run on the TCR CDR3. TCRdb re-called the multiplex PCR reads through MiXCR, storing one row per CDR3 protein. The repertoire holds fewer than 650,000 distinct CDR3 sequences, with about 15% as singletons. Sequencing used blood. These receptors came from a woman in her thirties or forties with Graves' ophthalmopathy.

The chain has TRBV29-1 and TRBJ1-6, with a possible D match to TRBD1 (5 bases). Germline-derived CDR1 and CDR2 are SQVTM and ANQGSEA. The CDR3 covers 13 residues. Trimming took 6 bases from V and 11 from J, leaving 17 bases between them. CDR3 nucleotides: TGCAGCGTCGCGCGGGGCCTTGGGGCACCCCTCCACTTT. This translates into CSVARGLGAPLHF.

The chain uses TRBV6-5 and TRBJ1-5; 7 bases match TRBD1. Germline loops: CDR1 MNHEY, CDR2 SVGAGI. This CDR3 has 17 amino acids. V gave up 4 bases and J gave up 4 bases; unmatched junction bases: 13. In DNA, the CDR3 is TGTGCCAGCAGTTTCAGAACCCCAGGGGGATCAAATCAGCCCCAGCATTTT. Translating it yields CASSFRTPGGSNQPQHF.

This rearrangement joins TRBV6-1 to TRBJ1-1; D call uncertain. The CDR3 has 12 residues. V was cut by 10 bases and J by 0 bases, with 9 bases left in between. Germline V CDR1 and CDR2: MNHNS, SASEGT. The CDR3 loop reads CATGRMNTEAFF. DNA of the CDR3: TGTGCCACAGGACGGATGAACACTGAAGCTTTCTTT.

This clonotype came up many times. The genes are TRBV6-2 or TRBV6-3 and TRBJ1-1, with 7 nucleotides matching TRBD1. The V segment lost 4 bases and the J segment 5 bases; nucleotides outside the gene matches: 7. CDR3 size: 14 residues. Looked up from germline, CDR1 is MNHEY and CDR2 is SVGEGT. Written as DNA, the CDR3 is TGTGCCAGCAGTTCCTACAGGGGTACAACTGAAGCTTTCTTT. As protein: CASSSYRGTTEAFF.

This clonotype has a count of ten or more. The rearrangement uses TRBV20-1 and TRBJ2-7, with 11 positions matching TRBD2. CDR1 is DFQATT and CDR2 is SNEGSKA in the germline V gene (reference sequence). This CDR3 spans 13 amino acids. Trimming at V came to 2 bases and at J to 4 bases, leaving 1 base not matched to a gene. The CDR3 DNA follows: TGCAGTGCTAGAACTAGCGGGAGATACGAGCAGTACTTC. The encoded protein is CSARTSGRYEQYF.

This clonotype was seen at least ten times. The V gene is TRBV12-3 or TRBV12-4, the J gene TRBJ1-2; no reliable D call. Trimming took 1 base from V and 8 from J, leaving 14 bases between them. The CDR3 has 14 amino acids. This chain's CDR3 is CASSLGGSMAGYTF. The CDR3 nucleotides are TGTGCCAGCAGTTTAGGTGGGAGTATGGCGGGCTACACCTTC.

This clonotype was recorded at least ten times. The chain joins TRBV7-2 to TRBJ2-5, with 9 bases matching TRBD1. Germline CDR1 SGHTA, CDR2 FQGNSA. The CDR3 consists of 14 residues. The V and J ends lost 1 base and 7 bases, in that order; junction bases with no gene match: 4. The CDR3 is CASSLGTGEVTQYF. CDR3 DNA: TGTGCCAGCAGCTTAGGGACAGGGGAAGTGACCCAGTACTTC.

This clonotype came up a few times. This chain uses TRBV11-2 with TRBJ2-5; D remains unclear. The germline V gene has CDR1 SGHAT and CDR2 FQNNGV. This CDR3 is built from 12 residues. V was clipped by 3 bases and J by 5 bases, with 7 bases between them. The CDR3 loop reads CASSFTRETQYF. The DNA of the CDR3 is TGTGCCAGCAGCTTCACGAGGGAGACCCAGTACTTC.

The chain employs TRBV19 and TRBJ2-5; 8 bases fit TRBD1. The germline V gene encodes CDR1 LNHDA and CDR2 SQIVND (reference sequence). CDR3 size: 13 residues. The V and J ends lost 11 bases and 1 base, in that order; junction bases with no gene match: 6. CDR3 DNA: TGTGCCGGAGGACAGGGCCCCCAAGAGACCCAGTACTTC. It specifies CAGGQGPQETQYF.

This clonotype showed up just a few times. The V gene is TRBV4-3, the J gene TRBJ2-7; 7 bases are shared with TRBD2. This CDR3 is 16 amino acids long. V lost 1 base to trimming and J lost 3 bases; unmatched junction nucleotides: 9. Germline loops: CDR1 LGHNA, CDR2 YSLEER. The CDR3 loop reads CASSQGYGGGYYEQYF. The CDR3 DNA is TGCGCCAGCAGCCAAGGTTATGGGGGGGGATACTACGAGCAGTACTTC.

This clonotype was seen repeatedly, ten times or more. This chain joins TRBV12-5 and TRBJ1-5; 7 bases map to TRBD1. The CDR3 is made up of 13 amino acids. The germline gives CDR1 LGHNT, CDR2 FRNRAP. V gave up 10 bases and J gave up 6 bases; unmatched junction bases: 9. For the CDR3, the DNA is TGTGCTATTGCACAGGGGAGGGGTCAGCCCCAGCATTTT. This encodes CAIAQGRGQPQHF.

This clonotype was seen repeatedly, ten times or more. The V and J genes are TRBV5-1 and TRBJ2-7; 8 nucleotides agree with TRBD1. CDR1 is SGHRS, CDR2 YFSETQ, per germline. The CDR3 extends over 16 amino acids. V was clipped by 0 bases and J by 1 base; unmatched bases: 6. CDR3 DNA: TGCGCCAGCAGCTTGGCCCTGGGGACAGGTTCCTACGAGCAGTACTTC. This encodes CASSLALGTGSYEQYF.

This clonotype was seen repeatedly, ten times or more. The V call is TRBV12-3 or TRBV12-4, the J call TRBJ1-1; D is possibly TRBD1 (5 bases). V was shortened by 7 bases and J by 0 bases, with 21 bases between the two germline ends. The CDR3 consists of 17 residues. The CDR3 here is CASTSGGAPLMNTEAFF. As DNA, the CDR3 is TGTGCCAGCACCTCAGGAGGGGCTCCGCTTATGAACACTGAAGCTTTCTTT.

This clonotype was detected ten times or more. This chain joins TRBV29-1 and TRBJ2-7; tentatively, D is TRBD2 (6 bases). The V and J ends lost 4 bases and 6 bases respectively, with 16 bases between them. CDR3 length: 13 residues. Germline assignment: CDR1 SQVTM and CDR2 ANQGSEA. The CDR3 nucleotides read TGCAGCGTTGGTAGCGGAGAGGGCTTCGAGCAGTACTTC. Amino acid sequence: CSVGSGEGFEQYF.

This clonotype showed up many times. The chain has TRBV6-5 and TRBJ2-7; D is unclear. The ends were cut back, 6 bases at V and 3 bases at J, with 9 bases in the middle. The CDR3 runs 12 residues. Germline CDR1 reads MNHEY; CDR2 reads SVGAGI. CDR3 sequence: CASSVSLYEQYF. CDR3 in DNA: TGTGCCAGCAGCGTCTCCCTCTACGAGCAGTACTTC.

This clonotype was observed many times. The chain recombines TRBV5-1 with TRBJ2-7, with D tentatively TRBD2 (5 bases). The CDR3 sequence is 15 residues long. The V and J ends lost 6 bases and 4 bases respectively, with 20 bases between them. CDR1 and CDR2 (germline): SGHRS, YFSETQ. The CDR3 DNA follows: TGCGCCAGCACAGCGGACTCGCGCGATTCTTACGAGCAGTACTTC. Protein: CASTADSRDSYEQYF.

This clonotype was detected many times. This chain's CDR3 is CAISEQGDGGYTF. As DNA, the CDR3 is TGTGCCATCAGTGAACAAGGGGACGGCGGCTACACCTTC. V usage is TRBV10-3 and J usage is TRBJ1-2, with D possibly being TRBD1 (5 bases). Germline-derived CDR1 and CDR2 are ENHRY and SYGVKD. With 3 bases removed from V and 8 bases from J, the gap between germline ends came to 13 bases. The length of the CDR3 is 13 residues.

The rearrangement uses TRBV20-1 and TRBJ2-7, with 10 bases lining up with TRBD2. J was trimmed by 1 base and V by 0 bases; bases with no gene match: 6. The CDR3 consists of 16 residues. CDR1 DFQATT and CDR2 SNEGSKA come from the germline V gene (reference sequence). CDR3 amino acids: CSARDPIAGGSYEQYF. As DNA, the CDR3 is TGCAGTGCTAGAGACCCCATAGCGGGAGGATCCTACGAGCAGTACTTC.